The rows below give T cell receptor beta chains drawn from one sample of a study of T cell repertoires in cytomegalovirus infection. Using its own MiXCR run on the reads, TCRdb lists one record per CDR3 protein. The table lists hundreds of thousands of distinct CDR3 sequences, 6.5% of them singletons. Material for sequencing was PBMCs. The receptors were gathered from a human donor in good health (CMV status not recorded). Some clones in this sample may be carry-over from other donors' samples. The CDR3 runs from the conserved cysteine through the conserved F or W. The order of the fields is J gene, V gene, CDR3 protein.

TRBJ2-7 | TRBV10-3 | CAISETPGQVDYEQYF
TRBJ2-3 | TRBV7-2 | CASSLAGPPTDTQYF
TRBJ2-1 | TRBV6-2/TRBV6-3 | CASTSIGGSYNEQFF
TRBJ1-5 | TRBV6-6 | CATRDRGNQPQHF
TRBJ1-4 | TRBV6-5 | CASSNRRGTGRLATNEKLFF
TRBJ2-5 | TRBV29-1 | CSVRDRGLQETQYF
TRBJ2-1 | TRBV6-4 | CASSPGESSYNEQFF
TRBJ2-2 | TRBV5-1 | CASSLTGVPGELFF
TRBJ1-1 | TRBV2 | CASSEAGAIPDTEAFF
TRBJ1-2 | TRBV29-1 | CSVVKGQGEGYTF
TRBJ2-3 | TRBV7-2 | CASSPWSDRDHSTDTQYF
TRBJ2-1 | TRBV4-3 | CASSQVQLGEQFF
TRBJ1-1 | TRBV7-3 | CASSLTGASTEAFF
TRBJ2-1 | TRBV7-2 | CASSVDRGRFNEQFF
TRBJ2-5 | TRBV2 | CASRRDRLLQETQYF
TRBJ2-4 | TRBV12-3/TRBV12-4 | CASTLRREENIQYF
TRBJ1-2 | TRBV4-2 | CASSPGTGAGYTF
TRBJ1-6 | TRBV18 | CASSQGGDSPLHF
TRBJ2-1 | TRBV29-1 | CSVEGGTAGGHYHEQFF
TRBJ1-1 | TRBV7-2 | CASSRSETEAFF
TRBJ2-7 | TRBV7-9 | CASSSGKGATYEQYF
TRBJ1-1 | TRBV2 | CASRAATGGNTEAFF
TRBJ1-1 | TRBV5-1 | CASSSNIGNTEAFF
TRBJ2-3 | TRBV29-1 | CSVRNPGASTDTQYF
TRBJ1-6 | TRBV5-6 | CASSFQAASSYNSPLHF
TRBJ2-3 | TRBV30 | CAWSVHVSYSATQYF
TRBJ1-6 | TRBV5-6 | CASSPDWTVSPHF
TRBJ2-1 | TRBV14 | CASSPRVRDEQFF
TRBJ2-7 | TRBV6-5 | CASISSGTYEQYF
TRBJ2-7 | TRBV7-2 | CVSSLGGGGNEQYF
TRBJ2-7 | TRBV25-1 | CASGPQGRYEQYF
TRBJ2-7 | TRBV11-2 | CASSLDRGQGANEQYF
TRBJ2-5 | TRBV5-4 | CASSLDGTEETQYF
TRBJ1-1 | TRBV23-1 | CASRSVARSEAFF
TRBJ1-1 | TRBV6-5 | CASSWTGAGTEAFF
TRBJ2-5 | TRBV3-1 | CASSQNGGETQYF
TRBJ2-7 | TRBV7-2 | CASSLAGGTVPSYEQYF